What follows is one TCR gamma chain and its context. This sequence is one base from a far larger clone and is likely a read error. TCRdb reanalyzed the RT-PCR reads using CATT. The data contain hundreds of gamma-chain clones, 20% to 25% of them singletons. The entry originates in a study of gamma-delta T cells after stem cell transplantation. The origin of this receptor is a human donor. It is not recorded whose cells these are; they may come from a transplant donor. Source material: gamma-delta T cells.

CDR3 residues: CALWYQELGKKIKVF. As DNA, the CDR3 is TGTGCCTTGTGGTACCAAGAGTTGGGCAAAAAAATCAAGGTATTT. This chain joins TRGV9 and TRGJP. The CDR3 runs to 15 residues. CDR1 is GITISATS and CDR2 is ISYDGTV in the germline V gene (reference sequence). V lost 6 bases, J lost 4 bases, and 3 bases stayed unmatched.